The 14 T cell receptor beta chains below were found in one sample sequenced in a study of Graves' ophthalmopathy and Graves' hyperthyroidism. Amplification of TCR beta CDR3 regions used RNA transcripts. Investigators did first-round RT-PCR with HTBI primers, then second-round multiplex PCR. TCRdb re-derived calls from the multiplex PCR reads in MiXCR, one entry per CDR3 protein. The sample carries hundreds of thousands of distinct CDR3 sequences, around 21% recorded once. Sequencing was done on a sample of peripheral blood. These receptors came from a woman aged 18-29 years with stable Graves' hyperthyroidism.

This clonotype was picked up many times. V gene TRBV20-1 combines with J gene TRBJ2-7; perhaps TRBD1 as D (5 bases). Per germline, CDR1 DFQATT and CDR2 SNEGSKA (reference sequence). CDR3 length: 12 residues. The V and J ends lost 4 bases and 4 bases respectively, with 11 bases between them. CDR3: CSANQGLYEQYF. The CDR3 bases are TGCAGTGCTAATCAGGGTCTGTACGAGCAGTACTTC.

V and J are TRBV7-2 and TRBJ2-5; the D gene is possibly TRBD2 (5 bases). CDR3 size: 15 residues. V gave up 5 bases and J gave up 5 bases, with 18 bases separating them. Germline V lookup: CDR1 SGHTA, CDR2 FQGNSA. The CDR3 DNA sequence: TGTGCCAGCAGCATGACTATCGGGGTCCGGGAGACCCAGTACTTC. It codes for CASSMTIGVRETQYF.

This clonotype was observed many times. The chain is built from TRBV29-1 and TRBJ1-2, with no clear D. CDR1 and CDR2 (germline): SQVTM, ANQGSEA. This CDR3 spans 14 amino acids. The V and J ends lost 6 bases and 2 bases respectively, with 16 bases between them. CDR3 coding DNA: TGCAGCGTCTCACCACTGAGGGAAAACTATGGCTACACCTTC. The encoded protein is CSVSPLRENYGYTF. Full variable domain (rest looked up from reference TRBV29-1 and TRBJ1-2): SAVISQKPSRDICQRGTSLTIQCQVDSQVTMMFWYRQQPGQSLTLIATANQGSEATYESGFVIDKFPISRPNLTFSTLTVSNMSPEDSSIYLCSVSPLRENYGYTFGSGTRLTVV.

In its sample, this clonotype was seen a few times. One junction end does not reproduce the germline sequence, and a read error may be involved. In DNA form, the CDR3 reads TGTGCCAGCAGTTTGGCTAGCGGGAGTGCGGAGACCCAGCACTTC. This gives the protein CASSLASGSAETQHF. V usage is TRBV25-1 and J usage is TRBJ2-5; 10 bases map to TRBD2. The length of the CDR3 is 15 residues. Germline V CDR1 and CDR2: MGHDK, SYGVNS.

This clonotype showed up many times. V gene TRBV27 combines with J gene TRBJ2-2, with D tentatively TRBD1 (6 bases). Germline lookup yields CDR1 MNHEY and CDR2 SMNVEV (reference sequence). The V end was cut by 2 bases, the J end by 4 bases, with 11 bases between. The CDR3 length is 15 residues. The CDR3 protein is CASSLAGDPTGELFF. The CDR3 bases are TGTGCCAGCAGTTTAGCAGGGGACCCCACCGGGGAGCTGTTTTTT.

This clonotype was recorded many times. The chain links TRBV7-8 to TRBJ1-6; TRBD1 matches at 7 bases. The CDR3 is 15 residues long. V gave up 5 bases and J gave up 7 bases; unmatched junction bases: 8. Germline V gives CDR1 SGHVS, CDR2 FQNEAQ. CDR3 sequence (DNA): TGTGCCAGCAGCGCTACCGGGACAGACAATTCACCCCTCCACTTT. Amino acid sequence: CASSATGTDNSPLHF.

This clonotype was picked up many times. The chain couples TRBV20-1 to TRBJ2-7, with D hard to call. Between the trimmed V and J ends, which lost 6 bases and 1 base, there was a span of 16 bases. The V gene's germline CDR1 is DFQATT and CDR2 SNEGSKA (reference sequence). The CDR3 has 14 amino acids. The CDR3: CSASPRGSSYEQYF. The CDR3 bases are TGCAGTGCGTCCCCGCGTGGGTCGTCCTACGAGCAGTACTTC.

The count of this clonotype is one. A much larger clonotype is one base distant, so this may be a read error. J is TRBJ1-5 and V is TRBV12-3 or TRBV12-4, with 9 positions matching TRBD1. V dropped 6 bases and J dropped 4; count of bases not matched to a gene: 7. CDR3 size: 15 residues. The CDR3 spells CASSPGTGYNQPQHF. The CDR3, as DNA: TGTGCCAGCAGCCCCGGGACAGGGTATAATCAGCCCCAGCATTTT.

V and J are TRBV20-1 and TRBJ2-5, with D possibly being TRBD1 (7 bases). V lost 6 bases, J lost 2 bases, and 13 bases lay in between. Per germline, CDR1 DFQATT and CDR2 SNEGSKA (reference sequence). This CDR3 is built from 13 residues. The CDR3 DNA sequence: TGCAGTGCCGGGCGGGACAGACAAGAGACCCAGTACTTC. The encoded protein is CSAGRDRQETQYF.

This clonotype was seen a few times. The chain employs TRBV28 and TRBJ1-6; 8 bases fit TRBD1. Germline CDR1 MDHEN, CDR2 SYDVKM. V dropped 4 bases and J dropped 7; count of bases not matched to a gene: 9. The CDR3 consists of 16 residues. CDR3 sequence (DNA): TGTGCCAGCAGTTCCAAGGACAGGGTTTTCAATTCACCCCTCCACTTT. Translated: CASSSKDRVFNSPLHF.

The sample holds many counts of this clonotype. The chain recombines TRBV5-1 with TRBJ2-7, with D possibly matching TRBD1 (6 bases). V lost 8 bases and J lost 0, with 15 bases in between. CDR3 length: 14 amino acids. Germline V gene sequence: CDR1 SGHRS, CDR2 YFSETQ. The CDR3 region has the DNA TGCGCCAGTCACGCCGGGACAAGCTCCTACGAGCAGTACTTC. Translation gives CASHAGTSSYEQYF.

The chain couples TRBV20-1 to TRBJ2-5; D possibly uses TRBD1 or TRBD2 (6 bases each). Trimming shortened V by 5 bases and J by 4 bases, and 14 bases separated the two germline ends. CDR1 and CDR2 (germline): DFQATT, SNEGSKA (reference sequence). This CDR3 has 13 amino acids. CDR3 sequence (DNA): TGCAGTGCTGGGGGGCTAGCCGGAGAGACCCAGTACTTC. The encoded protein is CSAGGLAGETQYF.

This clonotype occurred many times. The chain carries TRBV29-1 and TRBJ1-2; D might be TRBD1 (5 bases). V dropped 7 bases and J dropped 2 bases, with 26 bases sitting between them. Germline CDR1 is SQVTM and CDR2 is ANQGSEA. The CDR3 runs 17 residues. The CDR3 is CSAGEGNSDRPNYGYTF. In DNA form, the CDR3 reads TGCAGCGCCGGAGAGGGTAATTCAGACAGACCCAACTATGGCTACACCTTC.

The sample holds many counts of this clonotype. J is TRBJ1-5 and V is TRBV19, with D tentatively TRBD1 (5 bases). Germline V gene lookup returns CDR1 LNHDA and CDR2 SQIVND (reference sequence). The V gene lost 5 bases and the J gene lost 1 base, with 9 bases spanning the gap. The CDR3 has 14 amino acids. DNA of the CDR3: TGTGCCAGTAGTGTCCGACAGAGCAATCAGCCCCAGCATTTT. Translated: CASSVRQSNQPQHF.